Listed below are T cell receptor beta chains from one sample, sequenced in a study of shared clonotypes between healthy human individuals. The assay was immunoSEQ multiplex PCR, and TCRdb's table has in-frame clones only and misses some. The repertoire holds about 2.1 million clones, with 90% to 95% as singletons. Sequenced sample: naive CD8+ T cells from PBMCs. The receptors were sampled from a man between 18 and 35 years old in good health. Some clones in this sample may be carry-over from other donors' samples. Each CDR3 is given with its conserved first and last residue. Each record gives: clone size, J gene, V gene, CDR3 protein. Only part of the rows carry a size: once, few, many, or a class if the clone is expanded.

abundance: NA; j_gene: TRBJ2-7; v_gene: TRBV9; CDR3aa: CASSVGLTYEQYF
abundance: NA; j_gene: TRBJ1-4; v_gene: TRBV6-1; CDR3aa: CASSEAGGREKLFF
abundance: once; j_gene: TRBJ2-5; v_gene: TRBV5-1; CDR3aa: CASSPTSGLAGVLELETQYF
abundance: NA; j_gene: TRBJ2-7; v_gene: TRBV29-1; CDR3aa: CSVARGNEQYF
abundance: NA; j_gene: TRBJ1-4; v_gene: TRBV15; CDR3aa: CATSRVIGEKLFF
abundance: NA; j_gene: TRBJ2-3; v_gene: TRBV2; CDR3aa: CASISPGQGGDTQYF
abundance: NA; j_gene: TRBJ1-2; v_gene: TRBV28; CDR3aa: CASSTGGFYGYTF
abundance: NA; j_gene: TRBJ1-1; v_gene: TRBV11-3; CDR3aa: CASSPRTGRVAFF
abundance: NA; j_gene: TRBJ1-5; v_gene: TRBV4-1; CDR3aa: CASSQDQGGAQPQHF
abundance: NA; j_gene: TRBJ2-2; v_gene: TRBV11-1; CDR3aa: CASSTWDSPQGSTGELFF
abundance: NA; j_gene: TRBJ1-1; v_gene: TRBV29-1; CDR3aa: CSVGSYTEAFF
abundance: NA; j_gene: TRBJ2-5; v_gene: TRBV2; CDR3aa: CASSEAVETRSIIETQYF
abundance: NA; j_gene: TRBJ2-7; v_gene: TRBV7-9; CDR3aa: CASHGTGGYEQYF
abundance: NA; j_gene: TRBJ1-5; v_gene: TRBV21-1; CDR3aa: CASIREPGGGLRPQHF
abundance: NA; j_gene: TRBJ2-1; v_gene: TRBV29-1; CDR3aa: CSVDGTTDNYNEQFF
abundance: NA; j_gene: TRBJ1-5; v_gene: TRBV5-8; CDR3aa: CASSLVLQISNQPQHF
abundance: NA; j_gene: TRBJ2-1; v_gene: TRBV15; CDR3aa: CATSSRTSGYNEQFF
abundance: NA; j_gene: TRBJ2-7; v_gene: TRBV27; CDR3aa: CASSFSSTGRFYEQYF
abundance: once; j_gene: TRBJ2-5; v_gene: TRBV15; CDR3aa: CATSREEVFRGGQETQYF
abundance: NA; j_gene: TRBJ2-7; v_gene: TRBV27; CDR3aa: CASSFLGQGTYEQYF
abundance: NA; j_gene: TRBJ2-1; v_gene: TRBV7-8; CDR3aa: CASSNNLAGDEQFF
abundance: NA; j_gene: TRBJ1-1; v_gene: TRBV9; CDR3aa: CASSVGQGGTEAFF
abundance: NA; j_gene: TRBJ2-3; v_gene: TRBV5-6; CDR3aa: CASSPVGGSIDTQYF
abundance: NA; j_gene: TRBJ2-3; v_gene: TRBV25-1; CDR3aa: CASSGPKVPRDTDTQYF